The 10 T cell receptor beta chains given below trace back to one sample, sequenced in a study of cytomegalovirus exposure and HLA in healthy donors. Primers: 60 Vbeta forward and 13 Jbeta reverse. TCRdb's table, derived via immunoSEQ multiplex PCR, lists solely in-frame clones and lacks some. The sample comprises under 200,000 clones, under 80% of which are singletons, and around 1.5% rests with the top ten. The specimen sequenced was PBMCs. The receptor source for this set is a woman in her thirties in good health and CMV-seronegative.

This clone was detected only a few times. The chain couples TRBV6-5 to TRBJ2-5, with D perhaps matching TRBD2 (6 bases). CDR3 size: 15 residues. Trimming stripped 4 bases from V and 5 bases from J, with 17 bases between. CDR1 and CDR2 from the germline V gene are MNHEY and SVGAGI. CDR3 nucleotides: TGTGCCAGCAGTTCGCGGGGCGGGGATGGTGAGACCCAGTACTTC. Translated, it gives CASSSRGGDGETQYF.

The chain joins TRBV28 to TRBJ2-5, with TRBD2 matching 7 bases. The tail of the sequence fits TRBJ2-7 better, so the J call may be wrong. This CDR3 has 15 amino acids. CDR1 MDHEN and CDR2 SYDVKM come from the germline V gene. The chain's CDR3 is CASSFGPRGDYEQYF. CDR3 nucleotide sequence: TGTGCCAGCAGTTTCGGGCCTCGGGGGGACTACGAGCAGTACTTC.

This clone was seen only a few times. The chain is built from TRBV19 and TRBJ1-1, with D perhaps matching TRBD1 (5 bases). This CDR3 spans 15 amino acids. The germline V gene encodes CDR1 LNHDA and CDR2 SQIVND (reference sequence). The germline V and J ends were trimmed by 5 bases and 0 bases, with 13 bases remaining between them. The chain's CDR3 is CASSPDTSMNTEAFF. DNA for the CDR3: TGTGCCAGTAGTCCGGACACCTCCATGAACACTGAAGCTTTCTTT.

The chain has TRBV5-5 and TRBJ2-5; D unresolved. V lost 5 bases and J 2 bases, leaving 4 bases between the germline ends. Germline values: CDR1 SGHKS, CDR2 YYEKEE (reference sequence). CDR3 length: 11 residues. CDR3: CASSPQETQYF. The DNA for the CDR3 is TGTGCCAGCAGTCCGCAAGAGACCCAGTACTTC.

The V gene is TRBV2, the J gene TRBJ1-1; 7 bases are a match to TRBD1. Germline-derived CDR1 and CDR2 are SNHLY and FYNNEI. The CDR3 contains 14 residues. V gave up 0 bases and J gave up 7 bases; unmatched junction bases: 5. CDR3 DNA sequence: TGTGCCAGCAGTGAAGCCCCGACAGGGTATGAAGCTTTCTTT. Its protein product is CASSEAPTGYEAFF. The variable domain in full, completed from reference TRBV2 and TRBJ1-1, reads EPEVTQTPSHQVTQMGQEVILRCVPISNHLYFYWYRQILGQKVEFLVSFYNNEISEKSEIFDDQFSVERPDGSNFTLKIRSTKLEDSAMYFCASSEAPTGYEAFFGQGTRLTVV.

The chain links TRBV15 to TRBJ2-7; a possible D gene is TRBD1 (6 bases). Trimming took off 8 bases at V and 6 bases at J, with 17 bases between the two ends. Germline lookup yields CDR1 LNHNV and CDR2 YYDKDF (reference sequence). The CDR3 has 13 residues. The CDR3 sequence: CATGGRPLGEQYF. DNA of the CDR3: TGTGCCACCGGGGGCAGACCTCTGGGCGAGCAGTACTTC.

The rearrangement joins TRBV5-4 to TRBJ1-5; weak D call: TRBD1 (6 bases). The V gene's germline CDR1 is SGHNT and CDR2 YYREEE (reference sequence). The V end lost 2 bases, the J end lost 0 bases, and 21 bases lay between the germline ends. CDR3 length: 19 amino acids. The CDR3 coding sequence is TGTGCCAGCAGCTTCGCGTACGCCGGGACAAGGGCTAGCAATCAGCCCCAGCATTTT. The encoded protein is CASSFAYAGTRASNQPQHF.

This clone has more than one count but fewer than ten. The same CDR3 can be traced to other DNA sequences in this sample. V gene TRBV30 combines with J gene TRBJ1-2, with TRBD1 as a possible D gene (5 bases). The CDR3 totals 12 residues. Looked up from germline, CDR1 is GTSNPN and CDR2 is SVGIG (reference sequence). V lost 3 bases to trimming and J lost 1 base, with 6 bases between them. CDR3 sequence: CAWRRGNYGYTF. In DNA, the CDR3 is TGTGCCTGGAGAAGGGGTAACTATGGCTACACCTTC.

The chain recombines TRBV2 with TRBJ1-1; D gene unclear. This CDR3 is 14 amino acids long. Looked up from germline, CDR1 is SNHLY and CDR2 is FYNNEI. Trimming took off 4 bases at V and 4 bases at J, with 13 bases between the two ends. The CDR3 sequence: CASSGRAGSTEAFF. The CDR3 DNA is TGTGCCAGCAGTGGGCGGGCGGGGAGCACTGAAGCTTTCTTT.

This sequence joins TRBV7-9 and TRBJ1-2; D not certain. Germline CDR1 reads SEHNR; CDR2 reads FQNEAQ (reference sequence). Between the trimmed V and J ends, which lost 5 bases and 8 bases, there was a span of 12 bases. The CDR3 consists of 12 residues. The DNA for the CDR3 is TGTGCCAGCAGCCTCGCTGCAGCGGGCTACACCTTC. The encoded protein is CASSLAAAGYTF.